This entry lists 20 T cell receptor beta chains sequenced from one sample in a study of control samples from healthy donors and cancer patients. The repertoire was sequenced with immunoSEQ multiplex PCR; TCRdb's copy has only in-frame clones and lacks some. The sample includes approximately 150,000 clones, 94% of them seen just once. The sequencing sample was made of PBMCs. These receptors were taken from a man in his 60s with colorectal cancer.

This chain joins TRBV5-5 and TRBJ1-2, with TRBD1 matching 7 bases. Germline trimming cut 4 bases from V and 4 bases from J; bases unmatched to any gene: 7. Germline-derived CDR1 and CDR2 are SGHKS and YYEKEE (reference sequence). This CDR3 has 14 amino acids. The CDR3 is CASSPSGTVYGYTF. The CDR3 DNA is TGTGCCAGCAGCCCCTCCGGGACAGTCTATGGCTACACCTTC.

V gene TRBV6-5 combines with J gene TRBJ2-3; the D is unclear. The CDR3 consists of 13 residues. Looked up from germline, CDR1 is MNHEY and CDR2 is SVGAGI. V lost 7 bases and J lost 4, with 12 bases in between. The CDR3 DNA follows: TGTGCCAGCATCGGCCCCCGGGCAGATACGCAGTATTTT. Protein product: CASIGPRADTQYF.

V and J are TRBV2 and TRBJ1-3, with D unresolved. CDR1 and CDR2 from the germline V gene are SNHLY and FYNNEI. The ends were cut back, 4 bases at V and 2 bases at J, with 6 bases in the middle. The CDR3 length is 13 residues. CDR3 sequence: CASSGGAGNTIYF. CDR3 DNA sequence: TGTGCCAGCAGTGGTGGGGCTGGAAACACCATATATTTT.

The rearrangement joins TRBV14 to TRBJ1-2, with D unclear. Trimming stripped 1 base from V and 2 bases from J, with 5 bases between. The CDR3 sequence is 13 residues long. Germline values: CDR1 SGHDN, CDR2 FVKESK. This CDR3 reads CASSQVANYGYTF. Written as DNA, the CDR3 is TGTGCCAGCAGCCAAGTTGCGAACTATGGCTACACCTTC.

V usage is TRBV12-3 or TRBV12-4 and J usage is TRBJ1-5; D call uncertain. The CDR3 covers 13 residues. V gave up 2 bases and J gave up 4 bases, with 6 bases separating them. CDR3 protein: CASSLQINQPQHF. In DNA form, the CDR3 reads TGTGCCAGCAGTTTACAGATAAATCAGCCCCAGCATTTT.

The CDR3: CASSIYGNNEQFF. Written as DNA, the CDR3 is TGTGCCAGTAGTATTTACGGAAACAATGAGCAGTTCTTC. The chain links TRBV19 to TRBJ2-1; no clear D. The CDR3 sequence is 13 residues long. Trimming stripped 3 bases from V and 5 bases from J, with 8 bases between. Germline CDR1 LNHDA, CDR2 SQIVND (reference sequence).

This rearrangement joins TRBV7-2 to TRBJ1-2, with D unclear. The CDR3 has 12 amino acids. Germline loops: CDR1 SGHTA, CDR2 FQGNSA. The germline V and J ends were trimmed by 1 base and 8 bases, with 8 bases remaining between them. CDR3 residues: CASSLVAGGYTF. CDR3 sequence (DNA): TGTGCCAGCAGCTTAGTGGCAGGCGGCTACACCTTC.

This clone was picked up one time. CDR3 residues: CSAVVQQQFF. The CDR3 DNA follows: TGCAGTGCCGTAGTCCAGCAGCAGTTCTTC. The chain is built from TRBV20-1 and TRBJ2-1; no definite D call. The CDR3 sequence is 10 residues long. The germline V and J ends were trimmed by 6 bases and 11 bases, with 11 bases remaining between them. Germline V gene sequence: CDR1 DFQATT, CDR2 SNEGSKA (reference sequence).

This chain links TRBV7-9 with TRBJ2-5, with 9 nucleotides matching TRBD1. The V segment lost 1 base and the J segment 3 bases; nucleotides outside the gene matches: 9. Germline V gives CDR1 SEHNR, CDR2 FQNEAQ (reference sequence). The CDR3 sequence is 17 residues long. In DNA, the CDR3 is TGTGCCAGCAGCTTAGGGGGACAGGGTCCTCTTAAAGAGACCCAGTACTTC. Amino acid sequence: CASSLGGQGPLKETQYF.

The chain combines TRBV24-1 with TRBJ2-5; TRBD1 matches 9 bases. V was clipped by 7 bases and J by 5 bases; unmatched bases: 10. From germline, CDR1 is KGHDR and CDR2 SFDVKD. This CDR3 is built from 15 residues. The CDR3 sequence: CATSPGQGKRETQYF. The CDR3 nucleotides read TGTGCCACCAGCCCCGGACAGGGGAAAAGGGAGACCCAGTACTTC.

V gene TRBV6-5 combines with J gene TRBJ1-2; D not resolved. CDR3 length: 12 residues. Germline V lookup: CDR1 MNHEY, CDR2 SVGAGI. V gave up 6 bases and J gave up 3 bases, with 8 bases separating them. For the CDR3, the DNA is TGTGCCAGCAGCGACTGGGACTATGGCTACACCTTC. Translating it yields CASSDWDYGYTF.

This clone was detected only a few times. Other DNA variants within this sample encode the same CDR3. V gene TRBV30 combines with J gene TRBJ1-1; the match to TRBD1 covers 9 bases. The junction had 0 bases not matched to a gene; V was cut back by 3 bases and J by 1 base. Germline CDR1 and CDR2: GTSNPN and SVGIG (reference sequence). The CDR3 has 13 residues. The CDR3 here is CAWRGQGNTEAFF. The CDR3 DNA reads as TGTGCCTGGAGGGGACAGGGGAACACTGAAGCTTTCTTT.

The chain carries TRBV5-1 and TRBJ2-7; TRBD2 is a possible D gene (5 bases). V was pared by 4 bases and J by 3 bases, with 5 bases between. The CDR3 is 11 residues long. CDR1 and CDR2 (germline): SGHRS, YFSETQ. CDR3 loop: CASSDYYEQYF. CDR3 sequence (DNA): TGCGCCAGCAGCGACTACTACGAGCAGTACTTC.

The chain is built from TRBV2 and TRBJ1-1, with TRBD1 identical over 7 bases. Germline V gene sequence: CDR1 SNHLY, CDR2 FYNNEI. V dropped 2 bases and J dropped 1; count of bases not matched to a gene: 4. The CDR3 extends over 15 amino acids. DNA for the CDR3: TGTGCCAGCAGTGAATATTGGACAGGGAACACTGAAGCTTTCTTT. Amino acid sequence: CASSEYWTGNTEAFF.

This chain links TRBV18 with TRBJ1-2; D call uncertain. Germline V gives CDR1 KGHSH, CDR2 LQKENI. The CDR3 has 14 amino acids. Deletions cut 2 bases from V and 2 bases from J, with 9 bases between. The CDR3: CASSPNSINYGYTF. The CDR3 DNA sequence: TGTGCCAGCTCACCAAACTCGATCAACTATGGCTACACCTTC. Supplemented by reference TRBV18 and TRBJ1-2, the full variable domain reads NAGVMQNPRHLVRRRGQEARLRCSPMKGHSHVYWYRQLPEEGLKFMVYLQKENIIDESGMPKERFSAEFPKEGPSILRIQQVVRGDSAAYFCASSPNSINYGYTFGSGTRLTVV.

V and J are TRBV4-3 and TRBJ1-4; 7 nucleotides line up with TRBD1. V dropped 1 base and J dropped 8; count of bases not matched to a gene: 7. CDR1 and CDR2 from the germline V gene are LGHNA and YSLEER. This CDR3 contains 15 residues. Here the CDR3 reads CASSQGDSKFEKLFF. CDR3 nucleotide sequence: TGCGCCAGCAGCCAAGGGGACAGTAAATTCGAAAAACTGTTTTTT.

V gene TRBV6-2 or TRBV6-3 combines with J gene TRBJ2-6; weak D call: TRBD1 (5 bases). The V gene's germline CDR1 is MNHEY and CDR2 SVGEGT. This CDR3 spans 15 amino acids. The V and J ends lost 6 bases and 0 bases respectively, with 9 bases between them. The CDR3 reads CASSRQRSGANVLTF. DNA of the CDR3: TGTGCCAGCAGCCGACAGCGCTCTGGGGCCAACGTCCTGACTTTC.

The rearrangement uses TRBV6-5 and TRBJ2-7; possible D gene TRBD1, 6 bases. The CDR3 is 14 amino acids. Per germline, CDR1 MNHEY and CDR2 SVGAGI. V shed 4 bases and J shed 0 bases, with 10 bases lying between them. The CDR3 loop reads CASSLRQDSYEQYF. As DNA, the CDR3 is TGTGCCAGCAGTTTAAGACAGGACTCCTACGAGCAGTACTTC.

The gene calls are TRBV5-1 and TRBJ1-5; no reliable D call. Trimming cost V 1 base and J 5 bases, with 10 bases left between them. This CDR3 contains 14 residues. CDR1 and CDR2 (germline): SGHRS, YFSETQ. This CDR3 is CASSLRAADQPQHF. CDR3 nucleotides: TGCGCCAGCAGCTTGAGGGCAGCCGATCAGCCCCAGCATTTT. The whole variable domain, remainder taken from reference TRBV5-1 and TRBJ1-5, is KAGVTQTPRYLIKTRGQQVTLSCSPISGHRSVSWYQQTPGQGLQFLFEYFSETQRNKGNFPGRFSGRQFSNSRSEMNVSTLELGDSALYLCASSLRAADQPQHFGDGTRLSIL.

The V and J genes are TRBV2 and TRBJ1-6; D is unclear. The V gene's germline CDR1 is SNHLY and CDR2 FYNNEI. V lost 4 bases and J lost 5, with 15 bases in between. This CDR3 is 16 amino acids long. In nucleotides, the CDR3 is TGTGCCAGCAGTGGGAGCTGGGCGCCGGATAATTCACCCCTCCACTTT. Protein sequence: CASSGSWAPDNSPLHF.